This TCR beta chain was captured in a study of blood T cell repertoires in COVID-19. Germline loops: CDR1 SNHLY, CDR2 FYNNEI. This CDR3 spans 14 amino acids. Trimming stripped 1 base from V and 2 bases from J, with 8 bases between. Some clones are missing from TCRdb's copy, which holds only in-frame ones; the method was immunoSEQ multiplex PCR. This sample carries roughly 100,000 clones, roughly nine tenths of them seen once, and the ten largest clones take approximately 5.6%. This clonotype was obtained from a human donor in a cohort sampled during active COVID-19. Specimen: peripheral blood. The chain uses TRBV2 and TRBJ2-5; D may be TRBD1 (5 bases). The CDR3 nucleotides read TGTGCCAGCAGTGAAGAGGCAGGGCAAGAGACCCAGTACTTC. Protein product: CASSEEAGQETQYF.